This T cell receptor beta chain is from a study of blood T cell repertoires in COVID-19. For the study at large: Spain, Italy and the United States supplied samples that represented acute and convalescent COVID-19.

The protocol was immunoSEQ multiplex PCR, while the TCRdb copy is restricted to in-frame clones and leaves out a portion. This sample has under 45,000 clones; 81% occur once, and the top ten carry 3% to 3.5%. CDR1 and CDR2 (germline): GTSNPN, SVGIG (reference sequence). CDR3 length equals 15 residues. V shed 2 bases and J shed 0 bases, with 13 bases lying between them. The chain is built from TRBV30 and TRBJ1-1; tentatively, D is TRBD1 (6 bases). The source of this sequence is a man aged 65 to 79 with COVID-19, enrolled during active disease. The sequenced sample was peripheral blood. The CDR3 region is CAWSRPGQLNTEAFF. DNA of the CDR3: TGTGCCTGGAGTCGCCCCGGACAGCTGAACACTGAAGCTTTCTTT.